This T cell receptor beta chain stems from a study of T cells in Graves' hyperthyroidism and ophthalmopathy (dated by TCRdb to between 2018 and 2020). About the study as a whole: Peripheral blood samples were taken at the time of initial diagnosis, prior to any treatment. To identify TCR V-J signatures that set the groups apart, the researchers used a discovery cohort of 100 patients, made up of under 45 with Graves' ophthalmopathy and about 60 with stable Graves' hyperthyroidism. Whether ophthalmopathy could be predicted prospectively was tested in an independent validation cohort made up of under 20 hyperthyroidism patients plus 17 patients who later progressed to ophthalmopathy. The roughly 91 discovery patients were randomly divided into training and test sets at a 7:3 ratio. The study also compared thyroid tissue and blood T-cell repertoires from roughly 6 Graves' hyperthyroidism patients. After blood sampling, hyperthyroidism patients were treated with methimazole at a starting dose of 30 mg daily, and ophthalmopathy patients were treated with high-dose intravenous methylprednisolone. According to the paper, TCR Vbeta CDR3 sequencing was carried out on roughly 130 peripheral blood samples, which came from fewer than 50 ophthalmopathy, around 74 hyperthyroidism and roughly 17 progressor patients.

The TCR beta CDR3 regions were amplified from the RNA transcripts. A first-round RT-PCR of the TCR CDR3 used the HTBI primer set with the Qiagen OneStep RT-PCR kit. Libraries were constructed in a second round of multiplex PCR, after which size selection and purification were carried out. Sequencing of the libraries was done on an Illumina HiSeq2000 using paired-end 100 bp reads. In the paper's pipeline: SOAPnuke was used to process the raw data, with reads discarded if the reads contained adapters or uncalled bases, had a mean Phred below 15, or lacked an exact constant-primer or identifier match. High-quality paired reads were merged with COPE v1.2.5, and unique nucleotide sequences were defined as clonotypes. Clonotypes were aligned to IMGT TRBV, TRBD and TRBJ reference segments using MiTCR v1.1. Only V-J combinations with frequency above 0.0001, covering 99% to 99.2% of repertoires, were analysed. A TCS score was defined as the ratio of F50 (clonal expansion) to E x V (chaos), with BLOSUM62-based TCRdist applied between CDR3 peptides within each V-J. Welch's t-statistics and random forest reduced 500 to 550 V-J features to around 14, which were used in a naive Bayes classifier (R e1071). TCRdb ran its own pipeline on the public reads, namely fastp trimming at Q25 and MiXCR clone calling, and kept in-frame beta chains. Rows merge per CDR3 protein into single entries with the most common DNA and genes. It is TCRdb's table, rather than the study itself, that gives the V and J calls and clone size. The sample table records around 490,000 distinct CDR3 sequences; about 20% of these occur just once. 45% to 50% of the sample belongs to the ten largest clones.

This clonotype was found many times. Its antigen is still unknown. No base qualities exist here, and no much larger clone lies one base off it. Broader findings and caveats from the paper: In validation, the model predicted progression to ophthalmopathy a median of about 6 months before onset, with about 70% sensitivity and nearly 75% specificity. In cross-validation, a model built on a 13 V-J signature told ophthalmopathy apart from stable hyperthyroidism with over 85% sensitivity and around 84% specificity, and in testing the same model reached 80%/75%. No statistical method was used to fix the sample size in advance, and group allocation was not hidden from the investigators. Most expanded thyroid clonotypes (frequency above 0.001) were also detected in blood, suggesting blood repertoires may reflect thyroid immune responses.

V is clipped by 1 base and J by 5 bases, and the sequence between their germline boundaries is 3 bases long. The CDR3 spans 11 residues, from the cysteine through the phenylalanine. CDR3 DNA is the only sequence kept; it has 33 bases, read in frame from the first base. From a lookup of the germline V gene (reference sequence), CDR1 and CDR2 are SEHNR and FQNEAQ. Ophthalmopathy patients had moderately to severely active disease, with a Clinical Activity Score of 3 or more, a NOSPECS grade of 4 or more, and a disease duration of less than 3 months. Exclusion was applied to patients with uncontrolled infections, other autoimmune diseases, pregnancy or lactation. Diagnoses were based on clinical symptoms, serum thyroxine and TRAb, thyroid ultrasound and orbital computed tomography. PBMCs were isolated from about 10 ml of fresh peripheral blood by Ficoll-Paque density gradient centrifugation. Total RNA was extracted using Trizol reagent, and RNA quality was assessed on an Agilent 2100 Bioanalyzer.

The sequenced sample consisted of blood. The receptor comes from a middle-aged man with Graves' ophthalmopathy. The receptor chain draws on TRBV7-9 and TRBJ2-7; the D gene lacks a confident call. The DNA reads TGTGCCAGCAGCTTAGAAAACGAGCAGTACTTC. Its amino acids are CASSLENEQYF.